Sequencing of this T cell receptor (beta chain) was carried out in a study of blood T cell repertoires in COVID-19. The length of the CDR3 is 11 residues. Trimming took off 5 bases at V and 4 bases at J, with 5 bases between the two ends. Germline loops: CDR1 SGHAT, CDR2 FQNNGV. The method was immunoSEQ multiplex PCR; TCRdb's version includes in-frame clones alone and lacks a portion of them. Among tens of thousands of clones, 80% to 85% were seen once, and the ten largest hold roughly 1.5%. The sequence was collected from a man aged 50-59 years with acute or convalescent COVID-19. The V call is TRBV11-2, the J call TRBJ1-2; D is unclear. The specimen sequenced was peripheral blood. The DNA of the CDR3 is TGTGCCAGCAGCCCTCTCTATGGCTACACCTTC. It yields the protein CASSPLYGYTF. The full variable domain, completed using reference TRBV11-2 and TRBJ1-2, is EAGVAQSPRYKIIEKRQSVAFWCNPISGHATLYWYQQILGQGPKLLIQFQNNGVVDDSQLPKDRFSAERLKGVDSTLKIQPAKLEDSAVYLCASSPLYGYTFGSGTRLTVV.